This T cell receptor (beta chain) emerged from a study of blood T cell repertoires in COVID-19 (dated by TCRdb to the early 2020s). Some background on the complete study: Samples from collaborators originated in the United States, Italy and Spain and spanned both the acute and convalescent phases of COVID-19. HLA class I and class II types, where available, came from metadata supplied by the sample provider rather than from assay-based typing. Samples came from the ongoing ImmuneRACE study (first 160 participants) plus 1,254 subjects from 6 global collaborators. Deeply sampled blood TCRbeta repertoires from subjects exposed to, actively infected with, or recovered from COVID-19 were included in the dataset. Nearly every sample came with metadata listing a de-identified subject ID, COVID-19 status, age in years and sex. A freely available public database, intended as a resource for researchers studying the immune response to SARS-CoV-2, is where the repertoires were released. The material from the prospective study consisted of cDNA or gDNA derived from T cells, B-cell-depleted T cells, or PBMCs. Here is what the overall study found, with its caveats: Clinical and demographic metadata were provided uncurated, with the amount varying by source and participant.

The immunoSEQ Assay, a bias-controlled multiplex PCR, was used to amplify TCRbeta CDR3 regions from genomic DNA. On the authors' methods: Within the assay, amplification of reference gene primers was used to estimate how many nucleated cells each sample contained. Sequence reads were collapsed and filtered to measure the absolute abundance of every unique TCRbeta CDR3 rearrangement. For each sample, productive Simpson clonality was calculated as the square root of Simpson's diversity index over productive rearrangements. This immuneACCESS table, as held by TCRdb, lists in-frame sequences with V and J called but not all clones. Of the missing ones, under half trace to an unresolved V gene in checked studies; the others have no known cause. V, J and clone size reflect that table, while D and trimming were determined from the DNA. The sample records under 250,000 clones, approximately 83% of which are singletons. Less than 2.5% of the sample belongs to the ten largest clones.

The CDR3 contains 13 residues, cysteine and phenylalanine counted. The entry retains the CDR3 DNA only, 39 bases that are in frame from base 1. In the germline V gene, CDR1 corresponds to MNHEY and CDR2 to SVGAGI. A distance of 8 bases separates the germline ends of V and J, which lose 6 bases and 5 bases respectively. Worth noting for this clone: It lacks a known antigen. Base quality data are lacking; no much larger clone is found one base away.

The collaborating institutions used their own protocols to collect whole blood in K2EDTA tubes. For TCRbeta analysis, collaborators shipped samples as frozen whole blood, isolated PBMCs, or DNA extracted from either of those sample types. The receptor comes from an older woman with acute or convalescent COVID-19. The sequence links TRBV6-5 to TRBJ1-6; the D gene is perhaps TRBD1, from 5 matching bases. The sample taken for sequencing was peripheral blood. CDR3 loop: CASRQADNSPLHF. The DNA is TGTGCCAGCAGACAGGCGGATAATTCACCCCTCCACTTT.